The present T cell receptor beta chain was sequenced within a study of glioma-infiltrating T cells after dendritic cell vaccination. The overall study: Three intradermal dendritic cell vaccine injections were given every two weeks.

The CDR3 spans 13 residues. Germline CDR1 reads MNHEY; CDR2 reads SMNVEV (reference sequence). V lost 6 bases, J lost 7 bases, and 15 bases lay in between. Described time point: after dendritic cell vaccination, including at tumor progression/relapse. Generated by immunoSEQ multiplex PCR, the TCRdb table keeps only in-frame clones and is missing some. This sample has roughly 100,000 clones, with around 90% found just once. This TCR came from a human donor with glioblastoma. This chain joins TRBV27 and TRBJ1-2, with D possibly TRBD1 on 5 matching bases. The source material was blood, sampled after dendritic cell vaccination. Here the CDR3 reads CASRSLRGVGYTF. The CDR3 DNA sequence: TGTGCCAGCAGGTCCCTCCGGGGGGTTGGCTACACCTTC.